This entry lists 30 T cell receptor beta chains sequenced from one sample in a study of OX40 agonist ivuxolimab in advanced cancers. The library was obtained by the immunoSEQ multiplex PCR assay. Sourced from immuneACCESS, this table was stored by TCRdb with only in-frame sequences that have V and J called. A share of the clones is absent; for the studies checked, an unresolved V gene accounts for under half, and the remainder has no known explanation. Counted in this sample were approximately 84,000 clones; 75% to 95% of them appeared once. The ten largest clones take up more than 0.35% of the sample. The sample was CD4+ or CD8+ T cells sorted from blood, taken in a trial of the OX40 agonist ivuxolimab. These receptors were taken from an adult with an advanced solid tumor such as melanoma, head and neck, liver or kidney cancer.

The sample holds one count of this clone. The CDR3 protein is CASSPPGLAGNEQFF. DNA of the CDR3: TGTGCCAGCTCACCACCGGGACTAGCGGGGAATGAGCAGTTCTTC. This rearrangement joins TRBV18 to TRBJ2-1; 13 bases are shared with TRBD2. The V gene end was trimmed by 0 bases and the J gene end by 7 bases; junction bases not matched to a gene: 0. The CDR3 runs 15 residues. Germline CDR1 reads KGHSH; CDR2 reads LQKENI.

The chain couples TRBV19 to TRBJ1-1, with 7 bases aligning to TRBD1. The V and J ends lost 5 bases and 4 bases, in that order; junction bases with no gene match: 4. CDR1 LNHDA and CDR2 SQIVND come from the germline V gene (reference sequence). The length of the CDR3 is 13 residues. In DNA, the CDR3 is TGTGCCAGTAGTCAGGGGGAGGGCACTGAAGCTTTCTTT. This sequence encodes CASSQGEGTEAFF.

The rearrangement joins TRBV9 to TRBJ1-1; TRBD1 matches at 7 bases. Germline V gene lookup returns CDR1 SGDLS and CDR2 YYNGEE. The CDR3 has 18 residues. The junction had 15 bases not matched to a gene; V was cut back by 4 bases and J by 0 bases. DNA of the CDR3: TGTGCCAGCAGCCCAAGACAGGGTAGGTCGAGTATGAACACTGAAGCTTTCTTT. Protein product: CASSPRQGRSSMNTEAFF. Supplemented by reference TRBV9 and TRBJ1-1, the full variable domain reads DSGVTQTPKHLITATGQRVTLRCSPRSGDLSVYWYQQSLDQGLQFLIQYYNGEERAKGNILERFSAQQFPDLHSELNLSSLELGDSALYFCASSPRQGRSSMNTEAFFGQGTRLTVV.

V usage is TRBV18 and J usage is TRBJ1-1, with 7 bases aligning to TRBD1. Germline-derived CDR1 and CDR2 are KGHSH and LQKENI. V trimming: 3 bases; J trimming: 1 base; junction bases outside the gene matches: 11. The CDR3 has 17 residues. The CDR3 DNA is TGTGCCAGCTCACCGATATGGGACAGCCAATCGAACACTGAAGCTTTCTTT. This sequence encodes CASSPIWDSQSNTEAFF. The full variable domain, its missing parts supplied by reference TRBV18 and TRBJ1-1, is NAGVMQNPRHLVRRRGQEARLRCSPMKGHSHVYWYRQLPEEGLKFMVYLQKENIIDESGMPKERFSAEFPKEGPSILRIQQVVRGDSAAYFCASSPIWDSQSNTEAFFGQGTRLTVV.

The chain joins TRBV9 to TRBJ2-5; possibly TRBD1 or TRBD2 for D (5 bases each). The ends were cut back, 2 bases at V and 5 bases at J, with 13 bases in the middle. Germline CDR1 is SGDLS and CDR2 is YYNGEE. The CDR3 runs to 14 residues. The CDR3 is CASSVGRDGETQYF. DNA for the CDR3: TGTGCCAGCAGCGTCGGCAGGGACGGGGAGACCCAGTACTTC.

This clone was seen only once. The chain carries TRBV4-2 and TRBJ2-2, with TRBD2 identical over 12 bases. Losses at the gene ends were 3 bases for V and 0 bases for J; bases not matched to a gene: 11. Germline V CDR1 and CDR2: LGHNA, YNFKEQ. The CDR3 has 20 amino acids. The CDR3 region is CASSHTITGTSGSNTGELFF. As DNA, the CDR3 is TGTGCCAGCAGCCATACAATTACCGGGACTAGCGGGTCGAACACCGGGGAGCTGTTTTTT.

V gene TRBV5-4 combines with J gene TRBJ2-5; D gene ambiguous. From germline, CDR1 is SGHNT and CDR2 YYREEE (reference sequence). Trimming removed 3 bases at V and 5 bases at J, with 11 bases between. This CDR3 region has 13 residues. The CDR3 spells CASSYTKLETQYF. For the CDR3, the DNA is TGTGCCAGCAGCTACACCAAGTTGGAGACCCAGTACTTC.

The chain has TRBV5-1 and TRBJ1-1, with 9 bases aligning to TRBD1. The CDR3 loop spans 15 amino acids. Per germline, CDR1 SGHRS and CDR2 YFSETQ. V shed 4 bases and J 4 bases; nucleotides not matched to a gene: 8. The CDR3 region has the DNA TGCGCCAGCAGCCCAAGGACAGGGGAAGCCACTGAAGCTTTCTTT. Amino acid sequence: CASSPRTGEATEAFF.

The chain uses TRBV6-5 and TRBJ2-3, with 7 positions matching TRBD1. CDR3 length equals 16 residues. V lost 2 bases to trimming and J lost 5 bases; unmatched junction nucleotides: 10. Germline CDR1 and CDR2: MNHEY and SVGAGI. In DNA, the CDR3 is TGTGCCAGCAGTTACGAATCCAAGACAGGGCAAGATACGCAGTATTTT. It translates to CASSYESKTGQDTQYF.

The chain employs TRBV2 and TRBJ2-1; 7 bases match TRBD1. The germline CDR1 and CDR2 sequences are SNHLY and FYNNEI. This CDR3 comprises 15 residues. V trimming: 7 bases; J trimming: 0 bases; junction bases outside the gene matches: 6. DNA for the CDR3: TGTGCCAGCAATCGGGACAGAAGCTCCTACAATGAGCAGTTCTTC. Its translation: CASNRDRSSYNEQFF.

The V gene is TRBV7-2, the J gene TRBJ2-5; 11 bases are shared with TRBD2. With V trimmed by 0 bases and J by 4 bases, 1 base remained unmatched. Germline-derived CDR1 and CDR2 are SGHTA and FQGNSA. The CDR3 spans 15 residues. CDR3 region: CASSLAGLAGETQYF. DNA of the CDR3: TGTGCCAGCAGCTTAGCCGGACTAGCGGGAGAGACCCAGTACTTC.

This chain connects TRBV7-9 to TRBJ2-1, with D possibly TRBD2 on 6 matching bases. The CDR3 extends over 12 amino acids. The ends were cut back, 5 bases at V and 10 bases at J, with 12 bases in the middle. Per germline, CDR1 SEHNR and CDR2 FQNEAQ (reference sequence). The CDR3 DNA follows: TGTGCCAGCAGCCCGGGACTTTCCGAGCAGTTCTTC. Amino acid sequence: CASSPGLSEQFF.

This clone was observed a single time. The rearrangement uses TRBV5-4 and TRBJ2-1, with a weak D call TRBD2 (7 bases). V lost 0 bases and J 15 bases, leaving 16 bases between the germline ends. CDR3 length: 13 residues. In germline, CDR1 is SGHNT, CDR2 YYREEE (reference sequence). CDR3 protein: CASSLGDTGRGFF. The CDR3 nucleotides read TGTGCCAGCAGCTTGGGGGACACAGGGAGGGGGTTCTTC.

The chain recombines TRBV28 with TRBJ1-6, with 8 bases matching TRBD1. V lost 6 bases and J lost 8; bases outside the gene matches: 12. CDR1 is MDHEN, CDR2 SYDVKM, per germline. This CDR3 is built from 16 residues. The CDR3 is CASRGQGAWADSPLHF. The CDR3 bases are TGTGCCAGCAGGGGGCAGGGGGCGTGGGCCGATTCACCCCTCCACTTT. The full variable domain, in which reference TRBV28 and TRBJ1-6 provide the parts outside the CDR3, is DVKVTQSSRYLVKRTGEKVFLECVQDMDHENMFWYRQDPGLGLRLIYFSYDVKMKEKGDIPEGYSVSREKKERFSLILESASTNQTSMYLCASRGQGAWADSPLHFGNGTRLTVT.

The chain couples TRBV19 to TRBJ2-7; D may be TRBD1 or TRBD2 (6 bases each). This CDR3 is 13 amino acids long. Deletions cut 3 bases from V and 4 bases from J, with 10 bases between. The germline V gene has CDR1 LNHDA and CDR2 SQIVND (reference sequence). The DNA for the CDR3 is TGTGCCAGTAGTATTGAAGGGGGGTACGAGCAGTACTTC. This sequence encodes CASSIEGGYEQYF.

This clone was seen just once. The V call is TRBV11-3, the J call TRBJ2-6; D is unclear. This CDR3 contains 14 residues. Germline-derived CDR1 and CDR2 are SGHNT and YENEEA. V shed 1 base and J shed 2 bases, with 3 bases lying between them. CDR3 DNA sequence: TGTGCCAGCAGCTTAGTCGCTGGGGCCAACGTCCTGACTTTC. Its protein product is CASSLVAGANVLTF.

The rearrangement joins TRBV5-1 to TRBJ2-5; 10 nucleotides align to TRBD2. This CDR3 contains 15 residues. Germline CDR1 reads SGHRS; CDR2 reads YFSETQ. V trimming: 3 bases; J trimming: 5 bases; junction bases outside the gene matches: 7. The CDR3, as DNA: TGCGCCAGCAGCTCAGCGGGAGGGCAGTGGGAGACCCAGTACTTC. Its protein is CASSSAGGQWETQYF.

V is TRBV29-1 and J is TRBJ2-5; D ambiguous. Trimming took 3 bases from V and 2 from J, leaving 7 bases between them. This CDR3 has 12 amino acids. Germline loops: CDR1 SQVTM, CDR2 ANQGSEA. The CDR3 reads CSVETSQETQYF. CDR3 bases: TGCAGCGTTGAGACCTCACAAGAGACCCAGTACTTC.

The CDR3: CASSRTTGGVTDTQYF. The CDR3 nucleotides read TGTGCCAGTAGTAGAACAACAGGGGGCGTAACAGATACGCAGTATTTT. The V gene is TRBV19, the J gene TRBJ2-3, with TRBD1 identical over 9 bases. Unmatched junction bases numbered 8, after V lost 4 bases and J lost 3 bases. CDR3 length: 16 amino acids. Germline-derived CDR1 and CDR2 are LNHDA and SQIVND (reference sequence).

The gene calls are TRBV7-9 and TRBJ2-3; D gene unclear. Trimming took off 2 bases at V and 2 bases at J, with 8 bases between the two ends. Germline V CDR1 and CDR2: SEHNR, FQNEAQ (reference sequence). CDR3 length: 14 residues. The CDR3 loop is CASSLRVFTDTQYF. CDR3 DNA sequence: TGTGCCAGCAGCTTAAGGGTTTTCACAGATACGCAGTATTTT.

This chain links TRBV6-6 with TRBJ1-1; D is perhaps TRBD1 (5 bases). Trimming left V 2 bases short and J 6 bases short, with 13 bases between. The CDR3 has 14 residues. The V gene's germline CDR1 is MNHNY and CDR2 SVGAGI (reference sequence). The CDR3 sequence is CASSYNDRDAEAFF. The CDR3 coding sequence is TGTGCCAGCAGTTACAACGACCGGGACGCTGAAGCTTTCTTT.

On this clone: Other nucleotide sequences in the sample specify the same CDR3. CDR3 sequence reads: CASAGGRETQYF. In DNA form, the CDR3 reads TGTGCCAGCGCTGGCGGGAGGGAGACCCAGTACTTC. The chain uses TRBV7-2 and TRBJ2-5; 8 nucleotides match TRBD2. CDR3 length: 12 amino acids. Germline CDR1 is SGHTA and CDR2 is FQGNSA. V lost 8 bases to trimming and J lost 5 bases; unmatched junction nucleotides: 4.

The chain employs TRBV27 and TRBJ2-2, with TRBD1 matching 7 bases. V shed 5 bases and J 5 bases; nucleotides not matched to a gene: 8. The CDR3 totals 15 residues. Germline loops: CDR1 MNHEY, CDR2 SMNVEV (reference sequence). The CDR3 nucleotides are TGTGCCAGCAGTCTAACGACAGGGATTACCGGGGAGCTGTTTTTT. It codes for CASSLTTGITGELFF.

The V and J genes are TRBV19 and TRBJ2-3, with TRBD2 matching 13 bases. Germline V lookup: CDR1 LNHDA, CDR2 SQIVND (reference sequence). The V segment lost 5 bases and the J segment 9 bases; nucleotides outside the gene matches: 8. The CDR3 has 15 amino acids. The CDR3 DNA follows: TGTGCCAGTAGTTCAAGGACTAGCGGGAGAGGGACGCAGTATTTT. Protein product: CASSSRTSGRGTQYF.

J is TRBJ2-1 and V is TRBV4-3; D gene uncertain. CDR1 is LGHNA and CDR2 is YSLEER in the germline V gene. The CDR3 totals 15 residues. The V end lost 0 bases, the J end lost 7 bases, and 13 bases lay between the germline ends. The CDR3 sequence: CASSQEFSERNEQFF. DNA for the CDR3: TGCGCCAGCAGCCAAGAATTCAGCGAGAGGAATGAGCAGTTCTTC.

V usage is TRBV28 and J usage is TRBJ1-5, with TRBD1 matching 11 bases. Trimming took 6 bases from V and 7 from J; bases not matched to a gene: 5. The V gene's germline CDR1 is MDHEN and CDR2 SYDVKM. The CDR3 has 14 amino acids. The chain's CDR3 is CASRRTGGGQPQHF. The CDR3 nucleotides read TGTGCCAGCAGGCGGACAGGGGGCGGGCAGCCCCAGCATTTT. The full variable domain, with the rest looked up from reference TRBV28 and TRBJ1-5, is DVKVTQSSRYLVKRTGEKVFLECVQDMDHENMFWYRQDPGLGLRLIYFSYDVKMKEKGDIPEGYSVSREKKERFSLILESASTNQTSMYLCASRRTGGGQPQHFGDGTRLSIL.

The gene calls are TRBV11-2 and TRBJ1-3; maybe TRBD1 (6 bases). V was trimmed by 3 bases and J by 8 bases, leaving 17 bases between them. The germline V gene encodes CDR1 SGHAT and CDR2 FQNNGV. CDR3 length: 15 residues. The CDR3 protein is CASSFGGARGDTIYF. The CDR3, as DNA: TGTGCCAGCAGCTTTGGGGGGGCGCGCGGAGACACCATATATTTT.

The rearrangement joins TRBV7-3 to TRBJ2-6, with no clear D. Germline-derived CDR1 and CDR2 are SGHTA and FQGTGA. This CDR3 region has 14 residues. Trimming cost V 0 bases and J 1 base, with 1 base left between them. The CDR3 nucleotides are TGTGCCAGCAGCTTAACTTCTGGGGCCAACGTCCTGACTTTC. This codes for CASSLTSGANVLTF.

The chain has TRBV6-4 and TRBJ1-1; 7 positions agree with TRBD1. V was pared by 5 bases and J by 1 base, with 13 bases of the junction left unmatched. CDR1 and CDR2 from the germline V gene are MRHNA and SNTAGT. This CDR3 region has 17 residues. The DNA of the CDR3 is TGTGCCAGCAGTCCCATGGGGGAGACAGGGACGAACACTGAAGCTTTCTTT. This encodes CASSPMGETGTNTEAFF.

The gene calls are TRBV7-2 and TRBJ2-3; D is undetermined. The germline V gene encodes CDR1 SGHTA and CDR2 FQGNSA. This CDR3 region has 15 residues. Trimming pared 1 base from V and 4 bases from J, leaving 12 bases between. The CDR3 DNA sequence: TGTGCCAGCAGCTTAGATGTCCGTGTCCCAGATACGCAGTATTTT. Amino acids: CASSLDVRVPDTQYF.